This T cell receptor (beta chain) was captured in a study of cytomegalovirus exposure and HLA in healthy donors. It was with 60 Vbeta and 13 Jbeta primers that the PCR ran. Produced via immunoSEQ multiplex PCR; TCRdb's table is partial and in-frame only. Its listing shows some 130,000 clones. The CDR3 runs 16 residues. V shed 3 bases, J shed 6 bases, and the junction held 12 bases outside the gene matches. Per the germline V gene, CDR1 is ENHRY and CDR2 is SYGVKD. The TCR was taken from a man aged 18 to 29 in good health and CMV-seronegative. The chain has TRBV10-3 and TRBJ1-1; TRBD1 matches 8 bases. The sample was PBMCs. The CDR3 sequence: CAISELTGQVIAEAFF. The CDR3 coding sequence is TGTGCCATCAGTGAATTGACGGGACAGGTCATCGCTGAAGCTTTCTTT.